This T cell receptor beta chain was documented in a study of early T cells in non-severe SARS-CoV-2 infection (dated by TCRdb to about 2021). Study-level background: Bulk RNA from unsorted whole blood was used for TCR sequencing, so alpha and beta chains could not be paired.

The library relied on 5' RACE. Reads for this sample came from a NextSeq 500. Unique molecular identifiers were attached to individual cDNA molecules in the TCR library protocol so that sequencing error and PCR bias could be corrected. Both TCR alpha and beta chains were sequenced, and tight co-correlation was observed between alpha and beta sequence abundances in each sample. Under the source paper's analysis protocol: Decombinator V4 was used to annotate the V gene, J gene and CDR3 of the TCR sequences. Expanded TCRs were defined as changing significantly between any two time points under a Poisson model with p below 0.0001. TCR abundances were normalised to the total number of TCRs sequenced per sample and expressed as counts per million. MAIT TCRs were defined by TRAV1-2 paired with TRAJ12, TRAJ20 or TRAJ33, and iNKT TCRs by TRAV10 paired with TRAJ18. VDJdb, accessed on 1 November 2021, was searched for TCRs annotated for CMV, EBV and SARS-CoV-2, and TCRs annotated for more than one antigen were excluded. Using fastp trimming at Q25 and MiXCR clonotype assembly, TCRdb reanalyzed the public sequencing data and kept in-frame beta chains. Entries that share a CDR3 protein sequence are merged under the most common genes and DNA. The V and J calls follow TCRdb's processing rather than the paper's. The sample yields 59,000 or so distinct CDR3 sequences; 10% to 15% were counted once. Over 1.1% of the sample goes to the ten largest clones.

On this clonotype: The clone's antigen remains unknown. There are no base qualities to consult, and no much larger clone falls within one base.

The CDR3 covers 16 residues, taking in both the cysteine and the phenylalanine. Here the CDR3 DNA is all that survives: 48 bases in frame from base 1. Here V drops 5 bases and J drops 2 bases, and the junction holds 7 bases not matched to any gene. CDR1 SEHNR and CDR2 FQNEAQ are derived from the germline V gene (reference sequence). Beyond this particular receptor, the publication reports: VDJdb matching was skewed toward anti-spike CD8 responses, so virus-specific expansions were likely underestimated and private and CD4 specificities were missed.

A case-control design nested within a healthcare worker cohort in London, UK, was used, with weekly nasopharyngeal swab PCR tests and blood sampling performed. Healthcare workers were recruited during the week of the UK lockdown, between 23 and 31 March 2020, and followed weekly for up to about 15 weeks. The clonotype comes from an adult who was a healthcare worker with PCR-confirmed SARS-CoV-2 infection or an uninfected control (not recorded which). The input for sequencing was whole blood, taken at baseline. The receptor chain draws on TRBV7-9 and TRBJ2-4, with 9 bases matching TRBD2. The sequenced DNA: TGTGCCAGCAGCCCTCCGGCGGGGGGGCCCAAAAACATTCAGTACTTC. This gives the protein CASSPPAGGPKNIQYF.